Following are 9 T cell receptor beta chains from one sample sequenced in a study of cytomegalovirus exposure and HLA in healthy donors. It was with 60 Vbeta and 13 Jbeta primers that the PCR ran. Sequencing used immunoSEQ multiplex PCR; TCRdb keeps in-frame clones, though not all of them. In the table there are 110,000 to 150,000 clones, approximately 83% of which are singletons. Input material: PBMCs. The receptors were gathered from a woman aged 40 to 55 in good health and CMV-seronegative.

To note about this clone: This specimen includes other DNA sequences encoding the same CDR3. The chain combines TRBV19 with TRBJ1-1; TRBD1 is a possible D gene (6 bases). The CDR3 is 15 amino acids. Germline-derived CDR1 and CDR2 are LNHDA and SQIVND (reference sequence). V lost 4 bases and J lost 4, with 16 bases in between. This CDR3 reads CASSTIQGSSTEAFF. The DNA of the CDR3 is TGTGCCAGTAGTACCATACAGGGATCCAGCACTGAAGCTTTCTTT.

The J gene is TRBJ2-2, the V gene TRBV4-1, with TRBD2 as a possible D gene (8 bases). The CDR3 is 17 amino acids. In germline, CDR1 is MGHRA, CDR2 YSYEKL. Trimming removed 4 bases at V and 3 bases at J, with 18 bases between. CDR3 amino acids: CASSLRGREDDTGELFF. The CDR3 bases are TGCGCCAGCAGCCTAAGGGGGCGGGAGGACGACACCGGGGAGCTGTTTTTT.

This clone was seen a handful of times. CDR3 bases: TGTGCCAGCAGTGAGACAGGGATCTATGGCTACACCTTC. Translated, it gives CASSETGIYGYTF. The rearrangement links TRBV6-1 to TRBJ1-2; 7 bases line up with TRBD1. Germline values: CDR1 MNHNS, CDR2 SASEGT. This CDR3 spans 13 amino acids. V trimming: 3 bases; J trimming: 4 bases; junction bases outside the gene matches: 2.

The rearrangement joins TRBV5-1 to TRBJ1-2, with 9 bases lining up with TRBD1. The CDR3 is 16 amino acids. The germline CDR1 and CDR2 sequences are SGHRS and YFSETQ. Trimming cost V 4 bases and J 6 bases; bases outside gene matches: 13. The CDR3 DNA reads TGCGCCAGCAGCCGGGGATGGGACAGGGCTTGGGATGGCTACACCTTC. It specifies CASSRGWDRAWDGYTF. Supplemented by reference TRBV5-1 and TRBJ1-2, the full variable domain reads KAGVTQTPRYLIKTRGQQVTLSCSPISGHRSVSWYQQTPGQGLQFLFEYFSETQRNKGNFPGRFSGRQFSNSRSEMNVSTLELGDSALYLCASSRGWDRAWDGYTFGSGTRLTVV.

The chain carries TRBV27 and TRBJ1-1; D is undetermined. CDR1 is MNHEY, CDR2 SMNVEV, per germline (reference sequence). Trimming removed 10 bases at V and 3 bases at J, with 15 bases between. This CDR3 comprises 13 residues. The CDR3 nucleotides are TGTGCCACCTCGGGCTTCGGGGACACTGAAGCTTTCTTT. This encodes CATSGFGDTEAFF.

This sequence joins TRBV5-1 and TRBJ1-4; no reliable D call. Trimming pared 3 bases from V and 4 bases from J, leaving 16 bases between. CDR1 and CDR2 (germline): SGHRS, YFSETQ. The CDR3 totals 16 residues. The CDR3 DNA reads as TGCGCCAGCAGCTCTGGAACCGGGAGTGATAATGAAAAACTGTTTTTT. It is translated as CASSSGTGSDNEKLFF.

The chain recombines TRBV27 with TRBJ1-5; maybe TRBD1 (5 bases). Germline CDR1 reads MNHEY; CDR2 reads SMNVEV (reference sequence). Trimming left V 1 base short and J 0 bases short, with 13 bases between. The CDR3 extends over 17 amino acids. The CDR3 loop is CASSLWGGPNSNQPQHF. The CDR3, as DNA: TGTGCCAGCAGTTTATGGGGGGGACCTAATAGCAATCAGCCCCAGCATTTT.

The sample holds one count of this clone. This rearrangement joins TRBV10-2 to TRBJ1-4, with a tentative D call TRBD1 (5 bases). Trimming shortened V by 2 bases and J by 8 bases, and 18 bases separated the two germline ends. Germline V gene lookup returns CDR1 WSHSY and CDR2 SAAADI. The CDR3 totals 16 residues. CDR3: CASSETQGWGSEKLFF. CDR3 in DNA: TGCGCCAGCAGTGAGACCCAGGGTTGGGGTAGCGAAAAACTGTTTTTT.

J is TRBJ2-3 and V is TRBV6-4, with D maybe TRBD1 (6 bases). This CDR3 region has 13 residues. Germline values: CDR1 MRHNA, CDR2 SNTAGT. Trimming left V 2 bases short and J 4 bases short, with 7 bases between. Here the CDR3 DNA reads TGTGCCAGCAGTGACCCAGGGGCAGATACGCAGTATTTT. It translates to CASSDPGADTQYF.